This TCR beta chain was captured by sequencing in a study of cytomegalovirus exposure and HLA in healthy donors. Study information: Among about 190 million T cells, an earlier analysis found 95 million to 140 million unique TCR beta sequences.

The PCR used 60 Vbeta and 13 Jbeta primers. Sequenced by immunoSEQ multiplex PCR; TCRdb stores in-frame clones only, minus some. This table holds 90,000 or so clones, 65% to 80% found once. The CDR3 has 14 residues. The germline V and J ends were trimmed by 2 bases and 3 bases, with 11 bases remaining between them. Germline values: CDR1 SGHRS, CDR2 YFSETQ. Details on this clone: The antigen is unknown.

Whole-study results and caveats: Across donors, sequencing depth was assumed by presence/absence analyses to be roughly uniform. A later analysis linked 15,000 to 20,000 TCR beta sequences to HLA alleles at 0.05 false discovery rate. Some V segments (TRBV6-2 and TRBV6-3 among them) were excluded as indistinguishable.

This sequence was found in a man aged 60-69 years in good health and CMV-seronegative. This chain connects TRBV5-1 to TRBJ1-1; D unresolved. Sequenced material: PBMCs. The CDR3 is CASSFSGKDTEAFF. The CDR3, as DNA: TGCGCCAGCAGCTTTTCGGGGAAGGACACTGAAGCTTTCTTT. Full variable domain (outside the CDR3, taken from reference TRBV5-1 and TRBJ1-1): KAGVTQTPRYLIKTRGQQVTLSCSPISGHRSVSWYQQTPGQGLQFLFEYFSETQRNKGNFPGRFSGRQFSNSRSEMNVSTLELGDSALYLCASSFSGKDTEAFFGQGTRLTVV.